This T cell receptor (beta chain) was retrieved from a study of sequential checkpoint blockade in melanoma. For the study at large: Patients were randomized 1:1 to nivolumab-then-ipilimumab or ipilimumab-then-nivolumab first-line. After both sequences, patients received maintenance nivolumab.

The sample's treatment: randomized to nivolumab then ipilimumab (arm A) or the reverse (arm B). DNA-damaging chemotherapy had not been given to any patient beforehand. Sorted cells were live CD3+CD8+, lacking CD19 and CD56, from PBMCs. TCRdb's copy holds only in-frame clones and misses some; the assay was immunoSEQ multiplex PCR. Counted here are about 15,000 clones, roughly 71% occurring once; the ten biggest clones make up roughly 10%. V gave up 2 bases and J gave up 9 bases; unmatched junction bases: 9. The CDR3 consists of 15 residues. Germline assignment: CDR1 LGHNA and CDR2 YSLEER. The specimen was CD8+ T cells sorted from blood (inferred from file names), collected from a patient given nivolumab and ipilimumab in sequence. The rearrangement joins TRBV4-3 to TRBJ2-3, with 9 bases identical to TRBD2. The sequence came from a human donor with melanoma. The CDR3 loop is CASSQNSGGGGTQYF. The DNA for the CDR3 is TGCGCCAGCAGCCAAAATAGCGGGGGCGGCGGAACGCAGTATTTT.